The 28 T cell receptor beta chains reported below all come from one sample, sequenced in a study of cytomegalovirus exposure and HLA in healthy donors. 13 Jbeta primers and 60 Vbeta primers were used for the PCR. Assay: immunoSEQ multiplex PCR; the TCRdb copy retains only in-frame clones and omits some. The sample holds roughly 110,000 clones, about four fifths seen once. Sequenced material: PBMCs. The receptor set was obtained from a woman aged 45-65 years in good health and CMV-seropositive.

The rearrangement uses TRBV5-1 and TRBJ2-6; no firm D call. The V end was cut by 2 bases, the J end by 0 bases, with 12 bases between. From germline, CDR1 is SGHRS and CDR2 YFSETQ. The CDR3 contains 17 residues. The CDR3 loop is CASSLLELGSGANVLTF. The CDR3 DNA reads as TGCGCCAGCAGCTTACTTGAGCTTGGCTCTGGGGCCAACGTCCTGACTTTC.

The V call is TRBV4-2, the J call TRBJ2-5, with a tentative D call TRBD1 (6 bases). Germline CDR1 reads LGHNA; CDR2 reads YNFKEQ. The CDR3 loop spans 15 amino acids. Trimming left V 6 bases short and J 5 bases short, with 19 bases between. The DNA of the CDR3 is TGTGCCAGCAGTTTACCAGCAGGGGCCGGCGAGACCCAGTACTTC. Its protein is CASSLPAGAGETQYF.

The gene calls are TRBV19 and TRBJ1-2; weak D call: TRBD1 (6 bases). V was shortened by 5 bases and J by 8 bases, with 12 bases between the two germline ends. The CDR3 extends over 12 amino acids. The germline V gene encodes CDR1 LNHDA and CDR2 SQIVND (reference sequence). CDR3 DNA sequence: TGTGCCAGTAGTGACTACAGGGTCGGCTACACCTTC. This codes for CASSDYRVGYTF.

The V and J genes are TRBV19 and TRBJ1-4; D remains unclear. Germline CDR1 reads LNHDA; CDR2 reads SQIVND (reference sequence). Trimming shortened V by 5 bases and J by 2 bases, and 12 bases separated the two germline ends. The CDR3 consists of 15 residues. CDR3 in amino acids: CASSAGMNTNEKLFF. In DNA form, the CDR3 reads TGTGCCAGTAGTGCGGGGATGAATACTAATGAAAAACTGTTTTTT.

This chain uses TRBV7-6 with TRBJ2-5, with 11 bases aligning to TRBD2. With V trimmed by 3 bases and J by 4 bases, 7 bases remained unmatched. The CDR3 spans 16 residues. Germline CDR1 and CDR2: SGHVS and FNYEAQ. The CDR3 protein is CASSFLLAGDGETQYF. The CDR3 region has the DNA TGTGCCAGCAGCTTTTTACTAGCGGGGGATGGAGAGACCCAGTACTTC.

The rearrangement links TRBV4-3 to TRBJ1-2, with 7 bases that match TRBD1. The CDR3 is made up of 17 amino acids. Germline-derived CDR1 and CDR2 are LGHNA and YSLEER. With V trimmed by 0 bases and J by 4 bases, 11 bases remained unmatched. The CDR3, as DNA: TGCGCCAGCAGCCAAGATGATTTTGGGACAGAGATCTATGGCTACACCTTC. This codes for CASSQDDFGTEIYGYTF.

This chain links TRBV7-2 with TRBJ2-3; tentatively, D is TRBD2 (6 bases). The length of the CDR3 is 15 residues. Germline V gene data show CDR1 as SGHTA and CDR2 as FQGNSA. Deletions cut 2 bases from V and 2 bases from J, with 11 bases between. The CDR3, as DNA: TGTGCCAGCAGCTTACAGGGAGGACTCACAGATACGCAGTATTTT. Its protein product is CASSLQGGLTDTQYF.

This chain uses TRBV19 with TRBJ2-4, with D perhaps TRBD2 (6 bases). V was cut by 3 bases and J by 8 bases, with 11 bases left in between. This CDR3 is built from 13 residues. Germline lookup yields CDR1 LNHDA and CDR2 SQIVND (reference sequence). This chain's CDR3 is CASSIGRRDIQYF. For the CDR3, the DNA is TGTGCCAGTAGTATCGGCAGGAGGGACATTCAGTACTTC.

The chain couples TRBV4-3 to TRBJ1-5; possibly TRBD1 for D (6 bases). The CDR3 is 14 amino acids. V lost 4 bases and J lost 8, with 15 bases in between. Germline-derived CDR1 and CDR2 are LGHNA and YSLEER. DNA of the CDR3: TGCGCCAGCAGCCGCCAAGAGGGGGTAGAGCCCCAGCATTTT. Translated: CASSRQEGVEPQHF.

This chain uses TRBV5-5 with TRBJ2-1; TRBD2 matches at 9 bases. V lost 6 bases, J lost 4 bases, and 5 bases stayed unmatched. The CDR3 is made up of 14 amino acids. Germline CDR1 is SGHKS and CDR2 is YYEKEE (reference sequence). CDR3: CASTLAGDYNEQFF. CDR3 nucleotide sequence: TGTGCCAGCACCTTAGCGGGGGATTACAATGAGCAGTTCTTC.

The chain is built from TRBV28 and TRBJ2-1; maybe TRBD2 (5 bases). The CDR3 runs to 16 residues. The V gene lost 3 bases and the J gene lost 0 bases, with 12 bases spanning the gap. Germline V gives CDR1 MDHEN, CDR2 SYDVKM. The CDR3 bases are TGTGCCAGCAGTTTTACGTTTGGGAGCTCCTACAATGAGCAGTTCTTC. This gives the protein CASSFTFGSSYNEQFF.

This clone was seen a few times. The rearrangement joins TRBV6-1 to TRBJ1-6; TRBD1 matches at 7 bases. Germline lookup yields CDR1 MNHNS and CDR2 SASEGT. The CDR3 is 16 amino acids. V gave up 2 bases and J gave up 9 bases; unmatched junction bases: 10. DNA for the CDR3: TGTGCCAGCAGTGAAACGAGGGGGCCGGGATTTTCACCCCTCCACTTT. Translating gives CASSETRGPGFSPLHF.

This rearrangement joins TRBV21-1 to TRBJ1-1; the listed D gene, TRBD1, was not tested against the DNA. TRBV21-1 is described as a pseudogene. The CDR3 spans 14 residues. Written as DNA, the CDR3 is TGTGCCAGCAGCAACAACAGTATGAACACTGAAGCTTTCTTT. Residues: CASSNNSMNTEAFF.

The chain carries TRBV13 and TRBJ1-2; 7 bases agree with TRBD1. This CDR3 has 15 amino acids. The germline V gene has CDR1 PRHDT and CDR2 FYEKMQ (reference sequence). The trim removed 5 bases at V and 8 bases at J, leaving 14 bases unmatched. DNA of the CDR3: TGTGCCAGCAGCGAAGGGGGGACAGTCGCTGGGGGCTACACCTTC. It specifies CASSEGGTVAGGYTF.

Worth noting for this clone: Other DNA variants within this sample encode the same CDR3. This chain joins TRBV5-1 and TRBJ2-1; the match to TRBD2 covers 10 bases. Germline CDR1 and CDR2: SGHRS and YFSETQ. J lost 3 bases, V lost 1 base, and 1 base had no gene match. CDR3 size: 15 residues. In DNA, the CDR3 is TGCGCCAGCAGCTTGCTAGCGGGGGACTACAATGAGCAGTTCTTC. The encoded protein is CASSLLAGDYNEQFF.

The CDR3 DNA reads as TGTGCCACCAGCAGAGGGCACAGGGGAAGCGGCACTGAAGCTTTCTTT. Its translation is CATSRGHRGSGTEAFF. The chain joins TRBV15 to TRBJ1-1, with 7 bases fitting TRBD1. With V trimmed by 1 base and J by 4 bases, 9 bases remained unmatched. This CDR3 spans 16 amino acids. Germline V lookup: CDR1 LNHNV, CDR2 YYDKDF (reference sequence).

The rearrangement uses TRBV7-9 and TRBJ1-5; no clear D gene. Germline loops: CDR1 SEHNR, CDR2 FQNEAQ (reference sequence). Trimming pared 2 bases from V and 11 bases from J, leaving 13 bases between. The CDR3 consists of 13 residues. Here the CDR3 DNA reads TGTGCCAGCAGCTTAAATAGCAATGAAGCCCAGCATTTT. It specifies CASSLNSNEAQHF.

The chain links TRBV5-1 to TRBJ2-1, with D tentatively TRBD2 (7 bases). The CDR3 contains 15 residues. Germline lookup yields CDR1 SGHRS and CDR2 YFSETQ. V dropped 5 bases and J dropped 2 bases, with 14 bases sitting between them. CDR3: CASSQRGATYNEQFF. The CDR3, as DNA: TGCGCCAGCAGTCAACGGGGGGCCACCTACAATGAGCAGTTCTTC.

The chain has TRBV5-6 and TRBJ1-2; D may be TRBD1 (6 bases). Trimming took 2 bases from V and 5 from J, leaving 16 bases between them. Germline CDR1 and CDR2: SGHDT and YYEEEE. This CDR3 comprises 15 residues. This CDR3 is CASSLTGFLSYGYTF. The CDR3 DNA is TGTGCCAGCAGCTTAACAGGGTTTCTTTCATATGGCTACACCTTC.

The rearrangement links TRBV29-1 to TRBJ2-1; possible D gene TRBD2, 6 bases. Trimming cost V 4 bases and J 5 bases, with 9 bases left between them. The CDR3 runs to 12 residues. Germline V lookup: CDR1 SQVTM, CDR2 ANQGSEA. In DNA, the CDR3 is TGCAGCGTTGTTCGGGGGAACAATGAGCAGTTCTTC. It specifies CSVVRGNNEQFF.

The gene calls are TRBV28 and TRBJ2-1; TRBD2 aligns across 9 bases. The V segment lost 4 bases and the J segment 2 bases; nucleotides outside the gene matches: 9. CDR1 is MDHEN and CDR2 is SYDVKM in the germline V gene. This CDR3 comprises 17 residues. For the CDR3, the DNA is TGTGCCAGCAGTTCTCCATTAGCGGGGGCCACCTACAATGAGCAGTTCTTC. Translating gives CASSSPLAGATYNEQFF.

V usage is TRBV5-1 and J usage is TRBJ2-7; D unclear. The CDR3 runs 13 residues. The ends were cut back, 0 bases at V and 1 base at J, with 5 bases in the middle. The germline V gene has CDR1 SGHRS and CDR2 YFSETQ. In DNA form, the CDR3 reads TGCGCCAGCAGCTTGGCTCAGTCCTACGAGCAGTACTTC. Its translation is CASSLAQSYEQYF.

This chain links TRBV7-9 with TRBJ1-4, with D unresolved. The length of the CDR3 is 12 residues. V was pared by 8 bases and J by 5 bases, with 9 bases between. In germline, CDR1 is SEHNR, CDR2 FQNEAQ (reference sequence). This chain's CDR3 is CASSPENEKLFF. The CDR3 DNA reads as TGTGCCAGCTCCCCTGAGAATGAAAAACTGTTTTTT.

The chain employs TRBV18 and TRBJ2-7; D is unclear. Trimming left V 11 bases short and J 0 bases short, with 14 bases between. Per the germline V gene, CDR1 is KGHSH and CDR2 is LQKENI. The CDR3 sequence is 13 residues long. CDR3: CASRLESSYEQYF. In DNA form, the CDR3 reads TGTGCCTCTCGTCTTGAGAGCTCCTACGAGCAGTACTTC.

In its sample, this clone was seen a few times. This chain connects TRBV18 to TRBJ2-2, with TRBD1 as a possible D gene (6 bases). In germline, CDR1 is KGHSH, CDR2 LQKENI. This CDR3 has 16 residues. Trimming removed 3 bases from V and 0 bases from J, with 11 bases in between. Here the CDR3 DNA reads TGTGCCAGCTCACCCTCGGGACATTCGAACACCGGGGAGCTGTTTTTT. Protein: CASSPSGHSNTGELFF.

This clone showed up just a few times. The genes are TRBV7-2 and TRBJ2-1, with D maybe TRBD1 (6 bases). Germline V gene data show CDR1 as SGHTA and CDR2 as FQGNSA. Trimming took 9 bases from V and 2 from J, leaving 11 bases between them. CDR3 length: 13 amino acids. DNA of the CDR3: TGTGCCAGTGTCGGGACAACCTACAATGAGCAGTTCTTC. Translating it yields CASVGTTYNEQFF.

This clone was seen a few times. The chain carries TRBV9 and TRBJ2-7; 7 bases align to TRBD1. After removal of 4 bases from V and 2 bases from J, the junction contained 12 bases not matched to a gene. This CDR3 contains 16 residues. The V gene's germline CDR1 is SGDLS and CDR2 YYNGEE. CDR3 residues: CASSQGVGGIPYEQYF. CDR3 DNA sequence: TGTGCCAGCAGCCAGGGGGTAGGTGGGATTCCCTACGAGCAGTACTTC. The whole variable domain, remainder taken from reference TRBV9 and TRBJ2-7, is DSGVTQTPKHLITATGQRVTLRCSPRSGDLSVYWYQQSLDQGLQFLIQYYNGEERAKGNILERFSAQQFPDLHSELNLSSLELGDSALYFCASSQGVGGIPYEQYFGPGTRLTVT.

The table lists this clone with a few counts. The gene calls are TRBV6-6 and TRBJ2-7; D remains ambiguous. The CDR3 extends over 11 amino acids. Germline V gives CDR1 MNHNY, CDR2 SVGAGI (reference sequence). V lost 6 bases to trimming and J lost 5 bases, with 8 bases between them. CDR3 DNA sequence: TGTGCCAGCAGCCCACGGGACGAGCAGTACTTC. Its translation is CASSPRDEQYF.